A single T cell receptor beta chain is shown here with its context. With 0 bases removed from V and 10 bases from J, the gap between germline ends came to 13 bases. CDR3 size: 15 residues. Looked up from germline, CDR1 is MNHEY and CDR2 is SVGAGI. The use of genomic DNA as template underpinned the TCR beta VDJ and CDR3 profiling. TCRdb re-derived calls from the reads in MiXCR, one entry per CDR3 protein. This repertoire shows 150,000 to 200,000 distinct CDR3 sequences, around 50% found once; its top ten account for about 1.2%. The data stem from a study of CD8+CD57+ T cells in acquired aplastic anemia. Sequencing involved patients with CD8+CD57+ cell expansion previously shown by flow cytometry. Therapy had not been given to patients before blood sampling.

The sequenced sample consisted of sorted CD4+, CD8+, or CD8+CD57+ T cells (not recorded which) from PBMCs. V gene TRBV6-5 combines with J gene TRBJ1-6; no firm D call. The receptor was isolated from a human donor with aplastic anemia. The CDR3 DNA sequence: TGTGCCAGCAGTTACTCATCCGGGAAGGGATCACCCCTCCACTTT. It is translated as CASSYSSGKGSPLHF.